These T cell receptor beta chains were read from a single sample in a study of cytomegalovirus exposure and HLA in healthy donors. TCRdb's table, derived via immunoSEQ multiplex PCR, lists solely in-frame clones and lacks some. The data show roughly 260,000 clones, with nearly 90% seen just once and less than 0.4% held by the top ten. Sequenced: PBMCs. These receptors originate from a woman aged 18-35 years in good health and CMV-seronegative. Both conserved end residues are part of each CDR3. D genes are given only for firm matches. The size entry is marked missing in some rows and otherwise reads once, few, many or a size class.

TRBV7-2,TRBJ1-4,NA,NA,CASSPRKGYNEKLFF,TGTGCCAGCAGCCCACGTAAGGGGTATAATGAAAAACTGTTTTTT
TRBV5-4,TRBJ2-7,NA,NA,CASSFSRGTHEQYF,TGTGCCAGCAGCTTCTCCAGGGGAACCCACGAGCAGTACTTC
TRBV7-2,TRBJ2-1,TRBD2,NA,CASSLGTSGGFYNEQFF,TGTGCCAGCAGCTTAGGGACTAGCGGGGGATTCTACAATGAGCAGTTCTTC
TRBV5-8,TRBJ1-6,TRBD1,NA,CASSLPGQGNSPLHF,TGTGCCAGCAGCTTGCCGGGACAGGGAAATTCACCCCTCCACTTT
TRBV7-6,TRBJ2-5,NA,once,CASSTYGGGETQYF,TGTGCCAGCAGCACTTACGGGGGAGGCGAGACCCAGTACTTC
TRBV5-1,TRBJ2-7,TRBD2,NA,CASSQHITGTSGVAYEQYF,TGCGCCAGCAGCCAACACATTACCGGGACTAGCGGGGTAGCCTACGAGCAGTACTTC
TRBV7-2,TRBJ2-3,TRBD2,NA,CASSFTSGGTDTQYF,TGTGCCAGCAGCTTTACTAGCGGGGGGACAGATACGCAGTATTTT
TRBV7-6,TRBJ1-3,NA,NA,CASSQNDPGNTIYF,TGTGCCAGCAGCCAGAACGATCCTGGAAACACCATATATTTT
TRBV6-5,TRBJ2-2,NA,NA,CASSYLLTGELFF,TGTGCCAGCAGTTACCTACTAACCGGGGAGCTGTTTTTT
TRBV9,TRBJ1-4,NA,NA,CASSVEGTGNEKLFF,TGTGCCAGCAGCGTAGAAGGAACAGGGAACGAAAAACTGTTTTTT
TRBV7-8,TRBJ1-2,NA,NA,CASSPPQGYGYTF,TGTGCCAGCAGCCCACCCCAGGGCTATGGCTACACCTTC
TRBV5-6,TRBJ1-1,NA,NA,CASSLDRVNTEAFF,TGTGCCAGCAGCTTGGACAGGGTGAACACTGAAGCTTTCTTT
TRBV2,TRBJ2-3,TRBD1,NA,CASNIVGDRVTDTQYF,TGTGCCAGCAATATAGTAGGGGACAGGGTCACAGATACGCAGTATTTT
TRBV7-2,TRBJ2-1,NA,NA,CASSLESAGNYYNEQFF,TGTGCCAGCAGCTTAGAATCTGCGGGGAACTACTACAATGAGCAGTTCTTC